A selection of T cell receptor beta chains follows, all from one sample in a study of cytomegalovirus exposure and HLA in healthy donors. Here immunoSEQ multiplex PCR was the method, and the copy in TCRdb shows in-frame clones only, minus some. The sample records roughly 160,000 clones, almost 80% being singletons. Sample: PBMCs. These TCRs come from a woman aged 50 to 60 in good health and CMV-seronegative. Both conserved end residues are part of each CDR3. A D gene is named only where the DNA matches it firmly. Size values are once, few and many counts, or a class for expanded clones, and some rows have none.

TRBJ1-1,.,TRBV4-2,.,TGTGCCAGCAGCCATCTGACAAACACTGAAGCTTTCTTT,CASSHLTNTEAFF
TRBJ2-7,.,TRBV7-2,.,TGTGCCAGCAGCTTAGGCGGCAGCGGCGAGCAGTACTTC,CASSLGGSGEQYF
TRBJ2-7,once,TRBV6-5,.,TGTGCCAGCAGTTACTCAGGGGTTCGGTACGAGCAGTACTTC,CASSYSGVRYEQYF
TRBJ2-1,once,TRBV6-5,.,TGTGCCAGCAGTTACTCGATCCCGAGCTCCTACAATGAGCAGTTCTTC,CASSYSIPSSYNEQFF
TRBJ2-1,.,TRBV4-2,.,TGTGCCAGCAGCCAAGATCTGTTTATCACAAAATTGCAGTTCTTC,CASSQDLFITKLQFF
TRBJ2-7,.,TRBV7-2,TRBD1,TGTGCCAGCAGCCGCTGGACAGGGCGGGAGCAGTACTTC,CASSRWTGREQYF
TRBJ1-4,.,TRBV6-5,.,TGTGCCAGCGCACAAGGGGTTCGAAGGGAAAAACTGTTTTTT,CASAQGVRREKLFF
TRBJ1-3,few,TRBV28,.,TGTGCCAGCAGTGACAGATACTCTGGAAACACCATATATTTT,CASSDRYSGNTIYF
TRBJ1-3,.,TRBV5-1,.,TGCGCCAGCAGCGGGACACCTGGAAACACCATATATTTT,CASSGTPGNTIYF
TRBJ2-7,few,TRBV5-1,TRBD1,TGCGCCAGCAGCCTGGAAGGGGGCGCCTACGAGCAGTACTTC,CASSLEGGAYEQYF
TRBJ1-2,.,TRBV28,TRBD1,TGTGCCAGCAGTCGCTACGTTGACAGGGTCAAGGATGGCTACACCTTC,CASSRYVDRVKDGYTF
TRBJ2-7,few,TRBV2,TRBD1,TGTGCCAGGGGACAGAGCTCCTACGAGCAGTACTTC,CARGQSSYEQYF
TRBJ2-4,.,TRBV28,.,TGTGCCAGCAGTTTTTTCGCGGTGAGCGCAAAAAACATTCAGTACTTC,CASSFFAVSAKNIQYF
TRBJ2-7,.,TRBV7-2,.,TGTGCCAGCAGCCCCCAGATCCCTTACGAGCAGTACTTC,CASSPQIPYEQYF
TRBJ1-2,.,TRBV27,.,TGCGCCAGCAGCCTTCGGGGATTTGGCTACACCTTC,CASSLRGFGYTF
TRBJ2-7,.,TRBV19,TRBD1,TGTGCCAGTAGTATAGAGACAGGGGCCTCCTACGAGCAGTACTTC,CASSIETGASYEQYF
TRBJ2-7,once,TRBV4-3,.,TGCGCCAGCAGCCGGACGGCGGGTGGTGCCTACGAGCAGTACTTC,CASSRTAGGAYEQYF
TRBJ2-3,.,TRBV5-1,TRBD1,TGCGCCAGCAGCATGATATTAACAGGGGGATCCACAGATACGCAGTATTTT,CASSMILTGGSTDTQYF
TRBJ2-7,.,TRBV5-4,TRBD1,TGTGCCAGCAGCTTCTGGGGACAGGGCCTGGGGGAGCAGTACTTC,CASSFWGQGLGEQYF
TRBJ2-4,.,TRBV11-2,.,TGTGCCAGCAGCTTCCCTGGTTCGGGTGGTGGAAACATTCAGTACTTC,CASSFPGSGGGNIQYF
TRBJ1-1,.,TRBV27,.,TGTGCCAGCAGTACGCCCCCCCTAACAGAATTCTTT,CASSTPPLTEFF
TRBJ2-5,once,TRBV4-3,TRBD2,TGCGCCAGCAGCCAAAACCGCGGGAGCTATGAGACCCAGTACTTC,CASSQNRGSYETQYF
TRBJ1-1,.,TRBV18,.,TGTGCCAGCTCACGGACAGAAATGAACACTGAAGCTTTCTTT,CASSRTEMNTEAFF
TRBJ2-1,few,TRBV4-3,TRBD2,TGCGCCAGCAGCCAAGATTGGATTAGCGGGGCGAAGAATGAGCAGTTCTTC,CASSQDWISGAKNEQFF
TRBJ1-3,.,TRBV5-1,.,TGCGCCAGCAGCCTAGGGGCGGAGAGTATATCTGGAAACACCATATATTTT,CASSLGAESISGNTIYF
TRBJ1-5,.,TRBV28,.,TGTGCCAGCAGTTTAAGCGTGAGTCAGCCCCAGCATTTT,CASSLSVSQPQHF
TRBJ1-3,.,TRBV5-1,.,TGCGCCAGCAGCGTCCAGACAGGATCCTCTGGAAACACCATATATTTT,CASSVQTGSSGNTIYF
TRBJ2-7,.,TRBV18,TRBD1,TGTGCCAGCTCACCACCAGGGACAGGGGTAACCTACGAGCAGTACTTC,CASSPPGTGVTYEQYF